This is a list of T cell receptor beta chains from one sample in a study of cytomegalovirus exposure and HLA in healthy donors. TCRdb's copy holds only in-frame clones and misses some; the assay was immunoSEQ multiplex PCR. Here the sample spans 150,000 to 200,000 clones, around 81% being singletons. The sequenced sample consisted of PBMCs. These receptors all come from a man aged 40-50 years in good health and CMV-seronegative. The CDR3 runs from the conserved cysteine through the conserved F or W. A clone size is listed for some rows: how often the clone was seen (once, few, many), or a class if it is expanded.

V gene,J gene,clone size,CDR3 length,CDR3 protein
TRBV4-1,TRBJ1-4,-,14,CASSQERRGEKLFF
TRBV5-6,TRBJ2-5,-,13,CASSLGAGETQYF
TRBV5-1,TRBJ2-1,-,14,CASSFEGPGDEQFF
TRBV18,TRBJ2-2,-,15,CASSPPFGVTGELFF
TRBV27,TRBJ2-6,-,19,CASTPFMTGPRSGANVLTF
TRBV5-1,TRBJ2-3,-,17,CASSLSLAGASTDTQYF
TRBV7-2,TRBJ2-2,-,17,CASSLASSGRRAGELFF
TRBV5-5,TRBJ2-2,-,18,CASSPRLAGGTLTGELFF
TRBV19,TRBJ1-4,once,15,CASSQQGQLNEKLFF
TRBV9,TRBJ2-7,-,14,CASSAQGLPYEQYF
TRBV5-5,TRBJ2-6,-,17,CASYLGSSRVGANGLTF
TRBV27,TRBJ2-2,-,16,CASSLVAGGGTGELFF
TRBV28,TRBJ1-2,-,15,CASSGRWRANYGYTF
TRBV6-1,TRBJ2-2,-,14,CANSAGGWTGELFF
TRBV4-2,TRBJ2-1,-,12,CASSPVGNEQFF